This T cell receptor beta chain was found in a study of cytomegalovirus exposure and HLA in healthy donors. Unrecorded immune exposures were likely, despite nominal health at sampling. V dropped 0 bases and J dropped 2; count of bases not matched to a gene: 5. The length of the CDR3 is 16 residues. The germline V gene has CDR1 SGDLS and CDR2 YYNGEE. PCR amplification relied on 60 Vbeta primers (plus 13 Jbeta primers). Sequencing used immunoSEQ multiplex PCR; TCRdb keeps in-frame clones, though not all of them. Of around 140,000 clones listed, around 73% are singletons. The sequence derives from a female donor in good health and CMV-seronegative. Sequenced sample: PBMCs. V and J are TRBV9 and TRBJ2-3; 8 positions agree with TRBD1. The CDR3 nucleotides are TGTGCCAGCAGCGTAGGCGGACAGGGCTACACAGATACGCAGTATTTT. It encodes CASSVGGQGYTDTQYF.